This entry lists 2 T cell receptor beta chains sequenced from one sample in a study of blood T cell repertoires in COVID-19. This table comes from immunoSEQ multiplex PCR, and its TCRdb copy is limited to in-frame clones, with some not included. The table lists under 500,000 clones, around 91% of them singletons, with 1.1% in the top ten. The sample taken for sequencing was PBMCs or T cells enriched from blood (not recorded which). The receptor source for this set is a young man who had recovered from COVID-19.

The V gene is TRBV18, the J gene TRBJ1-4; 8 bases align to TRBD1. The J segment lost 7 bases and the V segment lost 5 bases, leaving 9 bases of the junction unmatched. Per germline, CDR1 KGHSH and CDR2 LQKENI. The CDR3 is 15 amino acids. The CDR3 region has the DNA TGTGCCAGCTCATTCTCCGGGACAGGCGCTGAAAAACTGTTTTTT. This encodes CASSFSGTGAEKLFF.

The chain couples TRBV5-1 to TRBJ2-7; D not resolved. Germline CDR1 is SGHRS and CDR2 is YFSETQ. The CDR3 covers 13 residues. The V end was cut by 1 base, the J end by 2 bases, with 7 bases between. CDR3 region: CASSLSNTYEQYF. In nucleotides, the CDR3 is TGCGCCAGCAGCTTGTCCAACACCTACGAGCAGTACTTC. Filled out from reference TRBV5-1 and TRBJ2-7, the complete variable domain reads KAGVTQTPRYLIKTRGQQVTLSCSPISGHRSVSWYQQTPGQGLQFLFEYFSETQRNKGNFPGRFSGRQFSNSRSEMNVSTLELGDSALYLCASSLSNTYEQYFGPGTRLTVT.